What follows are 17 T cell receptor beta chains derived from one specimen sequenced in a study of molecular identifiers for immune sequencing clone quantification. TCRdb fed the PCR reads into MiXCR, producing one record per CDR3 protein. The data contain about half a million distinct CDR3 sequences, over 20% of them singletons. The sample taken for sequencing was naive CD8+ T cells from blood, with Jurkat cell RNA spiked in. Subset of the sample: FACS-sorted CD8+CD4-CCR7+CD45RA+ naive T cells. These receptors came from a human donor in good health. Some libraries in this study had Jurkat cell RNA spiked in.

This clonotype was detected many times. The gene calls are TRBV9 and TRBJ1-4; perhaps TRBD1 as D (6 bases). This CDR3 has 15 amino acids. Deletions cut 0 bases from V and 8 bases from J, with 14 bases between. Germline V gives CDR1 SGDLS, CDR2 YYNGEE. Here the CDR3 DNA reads TGTGCCAGCAGCGTAGATTGGGGGCAGGACGAAAAACTGTTTTTT. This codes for CASSVDWGQDEKLFF.

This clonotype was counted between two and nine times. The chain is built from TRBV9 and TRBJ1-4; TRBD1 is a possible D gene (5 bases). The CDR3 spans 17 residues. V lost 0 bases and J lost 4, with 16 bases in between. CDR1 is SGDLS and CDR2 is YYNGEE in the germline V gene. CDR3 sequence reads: CASSVEGSWGFNEKLFF. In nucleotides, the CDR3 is TGTGCCAGCAGCGTAGAGGGATCGTGGGGGTTTAATGAAAAACTGTTTTTT.

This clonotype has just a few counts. DNA for the CDR3: TGTGCCAGTAGTATTGGCAGGAACTACGAGCAGTACTTC. It yields the protein CASSIGRNYEQYF. V and J are TRBV19 and TRBJ2-7; D is unresolved. CDR1 LNHDA and CDR2 SQIVND come from the germline V gene (reference sequence). The CDR3 consists of 13 residues. Trimming left V 3 bases short and J 3 bases short, with 9 bases between.

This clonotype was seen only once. The CDR3 DNA reads as TGTGCCAGCATGGGACCTCCCTCCTACGAGCAGTACTTC. Translating gives CASMGPPSYEQYF. The chain has TRBV28 and TRBJ2-7; the D call may be TRBD1 or TRBD2 (5 bases each). Germline V CDR1 and CDR2: MDHEN, SYDVKM. This CDR3 spans 13 amino acids. Trimming pared 7 bases from V and 0 bases from J, leaving 10 bases between. Complete variable domain (other parts from reference TRBV28 and TRBJ2-7): DVKVTQSSRYLVKRTGEKVFLECVQDMDHENMFWYRQDPGLGLRLIYFSYDVKMKEKGDIPEGYSVSREKKERFSLILESASTNQTSMYLCASMGPPSYEQYFGPGTRLTVT.

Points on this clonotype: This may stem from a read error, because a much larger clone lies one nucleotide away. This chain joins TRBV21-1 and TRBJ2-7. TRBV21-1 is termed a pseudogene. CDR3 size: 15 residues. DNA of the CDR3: TGTGCCAGCAGCCTACGGACGCCTAGCCCCTACGAGCAGTACTTC. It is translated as CASSLRTPSPYEQYF.

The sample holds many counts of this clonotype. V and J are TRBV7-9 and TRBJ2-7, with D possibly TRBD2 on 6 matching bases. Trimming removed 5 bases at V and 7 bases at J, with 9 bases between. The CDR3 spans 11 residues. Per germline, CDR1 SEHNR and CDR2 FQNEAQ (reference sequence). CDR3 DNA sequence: TGTGCCAGCAGCCGAGGGACTGAGCAGTACTTC. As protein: CASSRGTEQYF.

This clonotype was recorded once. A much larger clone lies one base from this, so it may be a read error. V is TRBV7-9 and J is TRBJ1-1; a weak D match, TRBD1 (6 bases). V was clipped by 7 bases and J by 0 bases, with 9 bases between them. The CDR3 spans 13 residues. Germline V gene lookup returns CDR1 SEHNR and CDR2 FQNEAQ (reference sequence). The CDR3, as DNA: TGTGCCAGCAACTGGGACATGAACACTGAAGCTTTCTTT. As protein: CASNWDMNTEAFF.

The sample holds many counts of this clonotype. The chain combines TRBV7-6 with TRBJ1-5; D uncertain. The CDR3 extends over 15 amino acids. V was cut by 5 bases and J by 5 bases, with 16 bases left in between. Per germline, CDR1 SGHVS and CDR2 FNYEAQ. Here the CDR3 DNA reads TGTGCCAGCAGCCCGGTGCTTGGGATGGATCAGCCCCAGCATTTT. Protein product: CASSPVLGMDQPQHF.

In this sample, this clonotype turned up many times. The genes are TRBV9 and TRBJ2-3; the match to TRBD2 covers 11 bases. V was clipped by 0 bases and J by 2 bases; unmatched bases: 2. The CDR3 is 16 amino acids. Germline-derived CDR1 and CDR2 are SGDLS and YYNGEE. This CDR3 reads CASSVGLAGNTDTQYF. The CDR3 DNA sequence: TGTGCCAGCAGCGTAGGACTAGCGGGAAACACAGATACGCAGTATTTT. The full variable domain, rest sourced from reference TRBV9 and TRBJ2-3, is DSGVTQTPKHLITATGQRVTLRCSPRSGDLSVYWYQQSLDQGLQFLIQYYNGEERAKGNILERFSAQQFPDLHSELNLSSLELGDSALYFCASSVGLAGNTDTQYFGPGTRLTVL.

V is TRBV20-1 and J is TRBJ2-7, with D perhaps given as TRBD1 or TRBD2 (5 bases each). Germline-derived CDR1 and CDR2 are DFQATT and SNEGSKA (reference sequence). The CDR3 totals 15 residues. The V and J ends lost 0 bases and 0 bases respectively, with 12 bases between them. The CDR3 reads CSARDLTGTSYEQYF. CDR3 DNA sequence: TGCAGTGCTAGAGATCTGACGGGGACCTCCTACGAGCAGTACTTC.

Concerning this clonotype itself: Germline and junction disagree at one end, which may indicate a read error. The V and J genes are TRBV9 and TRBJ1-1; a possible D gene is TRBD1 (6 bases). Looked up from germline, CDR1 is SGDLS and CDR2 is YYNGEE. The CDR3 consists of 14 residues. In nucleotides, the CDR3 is TGTGCCAGCACTGAATTGGACAGTAACACTGAAGCTTCCTTT. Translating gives CASTELDSNTEASF. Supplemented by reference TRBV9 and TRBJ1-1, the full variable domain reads DSGVTQTPKHLITATGQRVTLRCSPRSGDLSVYWYQQSLDQGLQFLIQYYNGEERAKGNILERFSAQQFPDLHSELNLSSLELGDSALYFCASTELDSNTEASFGQGTRLTVV.

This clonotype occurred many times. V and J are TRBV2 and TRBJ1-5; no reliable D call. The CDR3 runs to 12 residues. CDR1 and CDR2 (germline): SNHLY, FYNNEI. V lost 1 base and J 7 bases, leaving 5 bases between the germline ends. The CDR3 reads CASSEGLQPQHF. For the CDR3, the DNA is TGTGCCAGCAGTGAAGGGCTGCAGCCCCAGCATTTT.

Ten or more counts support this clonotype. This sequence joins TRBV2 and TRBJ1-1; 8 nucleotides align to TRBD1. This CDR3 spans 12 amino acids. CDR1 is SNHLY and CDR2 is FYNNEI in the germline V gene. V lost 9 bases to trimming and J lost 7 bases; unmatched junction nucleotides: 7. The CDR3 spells CARIDRGIEAFF. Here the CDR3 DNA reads TGTGCCAGAATAGACAGGGGAATTGAAGCTTTCTTT.

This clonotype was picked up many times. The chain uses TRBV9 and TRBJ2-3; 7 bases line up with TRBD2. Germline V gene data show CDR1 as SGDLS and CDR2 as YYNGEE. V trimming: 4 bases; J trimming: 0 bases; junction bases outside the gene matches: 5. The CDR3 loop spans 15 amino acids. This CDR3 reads CASSFPSGSTDTQYF. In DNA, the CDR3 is TGTGCCAGCAGCTTCCCTAGCGGCAGCACAGATACGCAGTATTTT.

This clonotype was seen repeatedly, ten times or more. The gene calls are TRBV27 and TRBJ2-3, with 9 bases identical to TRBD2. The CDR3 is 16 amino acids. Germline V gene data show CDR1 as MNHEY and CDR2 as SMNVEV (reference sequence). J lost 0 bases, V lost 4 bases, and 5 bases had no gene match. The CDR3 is CASSSLAGSSTDTQYF. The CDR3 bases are TGTGCCAGCAGTTCTCTAGCGGGGTCTAGCACAGATACGCAGTATTTT.

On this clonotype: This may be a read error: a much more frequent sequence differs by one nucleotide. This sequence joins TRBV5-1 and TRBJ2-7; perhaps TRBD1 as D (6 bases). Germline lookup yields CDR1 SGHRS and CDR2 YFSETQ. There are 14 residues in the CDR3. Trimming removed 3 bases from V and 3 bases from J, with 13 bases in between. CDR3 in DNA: TGCGCCAGCAGCTCACAGGACAGAATCTACGAGCAGTACTTC. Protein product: CASSSQDRIYEQYF.

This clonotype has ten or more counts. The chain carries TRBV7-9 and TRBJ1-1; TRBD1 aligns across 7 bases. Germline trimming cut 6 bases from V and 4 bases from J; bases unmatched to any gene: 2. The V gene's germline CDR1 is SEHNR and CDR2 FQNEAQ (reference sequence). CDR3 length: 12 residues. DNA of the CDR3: TGTGCCAGCAGTTCAGGGGGCACTGAAGCTTTCTTT. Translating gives CASSSGGTEAFF.